The 26 T cell receptor beta chains in this list originate from one sample, sequenced in a study of technical replicates of blood from several donors. Libraries were prepared by immunoSEQ multiplex PCR; TCRdb keeps only in-frame clonotypes and omits some of them. Among fewer than 80,000 clones listed, roughly 89% were seen once. The sequenced sample was PBMCs. These TCRs come from a human donor in good health. Some clones in this sample may be carry-over from other donors' samples.

The J gene is TRBJ2-7, the V gene TRBV27; 10 bases are shared with TRBD2. CDR3 length: 15 residues. Germline V gene lookup returns CDR1 MNHEY and CDR2 SMNVEV (reference sequence). J gave up 0 bases and V 3 bases, and 2 bases lay outside the gene matches. CDR3 amino acids: CASSLSGGGSYEQYF. DNA of the CDR3: TGTGCCAGCAGTTTGAGCGGGGGGGGCTCCTACGAGCAGTACTTC.

The DNA for the CDR3 is TGTGCCAGCAGTTCTGGCCCTCTACGGGATCAGCCCCAGCATTTT. Translated: CASSSGPLRDQPQHF. This chain connects TRBV5-4 to TRBJ1-5; D uncertain. The V gene's germline CDR1 is SGHNT and CDR2 YYREEE (reference sequence). The ends were cut back, 5 bases at V and 5 bases at J, with 17 bases in the middle. The CDR3 consists of 15 residues. Full variable domain (rest looked up from reference TRBV5-4 and TRBJ1-5): ETGVTQSPTHLIKTRGQQVTLRCSSQSGHNTVSWYQQALGQGPQFIFQYYREEENGRGNFPPRFSGLQFPNYSSELNVNALELDDSALYLCASSSGPLRDQPQHFGDGTRLSIL.

The chain employs TRBV7-2 and TRBJ2-6; D is unclear. The CDR3 is made up of 15 amino acids. Trimming stripped 1 base from V and 1 base from J, with 5 bases between. Per germline, CDR1 SGHTA and CDR2 FQGNSA. The DNA for the CDR3 is TGTGCCAGCAGCTTAGTTAGATCTGGGGCCAACGTCCTGACTTTC. This translates into CASSLVRSGANVLTF. Complete variable domain (other parts from reference TRBV7-2 and TRBJ2-6): GAGVSQSPSNKVTEKGKDVELRCDPISGHTALYWYRQSLGQGLEFLIYFQGNSAPDKSGLPSDRFSAERTGGSVSTLTIQRTQQEDSAVYLCASSLVRSGANVLTFGAGSRLTVL.

The V and J genes are TRBV5-4 and TRBJ1-1; D not resolved. Germline V gene lookup returns CDR1 SGHNT and CDR2 YYREEE (reference sequence). V was pared by 3 bases and J by 1 base, with 10 bases between. The CDR3 is made up of 14 amino acids. In nucleotides, the CDR3 is TGTGCCAGCAGCTCGGCTCAGGCGAACACTGAAGCTTTCTTT. It encodes CASSSAQANTEAFF.

The chain carries TRBV9 and TRBJ1-2; 9 bases match TRBD1. Germline assignment: CDR1 SGDLS and CDR2 YYNGEE. CDR3 length equals 15 residues. V was pared by 3 bases and J by 5 bases, with 8 bases of the junction left unmatched. DNA of the CDR3: TGTGCCAGCAGCGCCGACAGGGGGGAAATTTATGGCTACACCTTC. Its protein product is CASSADRGEIYGYTF.

The genes are TRBV9 and TRBJ2-5; D possibly corresponds to TRBD2 (5 bases). Trimming stripped 0 bases from V and 5 bases from J, with 8 bases between. CDR3 length equals 13 residues. Germline V gene lookup returns CDR1 SGDLS and CDR2 YYNGEE. The CDR3 coding sequence is TGTGCCAGCAGCGTAGAGCGCGGGGAGACCCAGTACTTC. Translation: CASSVERGETQYF. The whole variable domain, remainder taken from reference TRBV9 and TRBJ2-5, is DSGVTQTPKHLITATGQRVTLRCSPRSGDLSVYWYQQSLDQGLQFLIQYYNGEERAKGNILERFSAQQFPDLHSELNLSSLELGDSALYFCASSVERGETQYFGPGTRLLVL.

V is TRBV12-5 and J is TRBJ2-1, with D maybe TRBD2 (7 bases). Trimming took off 7 bases at V and 9 bases at J, with 22 bases between the two ends. This CDR3 has 15 residues. In germline, CDR1 is LGHNT, CDR2 FRNRAP. CDR3 sequence reads: CASALPGGARVEQFF. CDR3 nucleotides: TGTGCTAGTGCCCTCCCTGGGGGGGCCCGGGTTGAGCAGTTCTTC.

The chain combines TRBV6-5 with TRBJ1-1; D is uncertain. V gave up 5 bases and J gave up 1 base, with 14 bases separating them. Germline assignment: CDR1 MNHEY and CDR2 SVGAGI. The CDR3 spans 15 residues. CDR3 nucleotide sequence: TGTGCCAGCAGTCCCTCTGACGAGGGGAACACTGAAGCTTTCTTT. This sequence encodes CASSPSDEGNTEAFF.

This clone was picked up one time. The chain recombines TRBV2 with TRBJ2-7; perhaps TRBD2 as D (5 bases). V lost 4 bases and J lost 2, with 18 bases in between. The CDR3 runs 16 residues. Germline lookup yields CDR1 SNHLY and CDR2 FYNNEI. The CDR3 sequence: CASSGPHGRAPYEQYF. CDR3 bases: TGTGCCAGCAGTGGACCCCATGGGCGGGCTCCCTACGAGCAGTACTTC.

This chain connects TRBV14 to TRBJ1-1; D may be TRBD1 (6 bases). The length of the CDR3 is 14 residues. Germline V CDR1 and CDR2: SGHDN, FVKESK. V was cut by 6 bases and J by 2 bases, with 13 bases left in between. Here the CDR3 reads CASSHRGANTEAFF. The CDR3 coding sequence is TGTGCCAGCAGTCACCGGGGGGCTAACACTGAAGCTTTCTTT.

This chain uses TRBV11-1 with TRBJ2-1; maybe TRBD2 (5 bases). V was shortened by 5 bases and J by 7 bases, with 18 bases between the two germline ends. Germline CDR1 reads SGHAT; CDR2 reads FQDESV (reference sequence). The CDR3 spans 15 residues. The CDR3 nucleotides are TGTGCCAGCAGCCTTTATGGCGGACCGGGGAATGAGCAGTTCTTC. Its translation: CASSLYGGPGNEQFF.

The CDR3 reads CASSLLGGSPLHF. The CDR3 region has the DNA TGTGCCAGCAGCTTACTAGGAGGGTCACCCCTCCACTTT. The chain combines TRBV7-2 with TRBJ1-6; the D is unclear. V was cut by 2 bases and J by 10 bases, with 9 bases left in between. CDR1 and CDR2 from the germline V gene are SGHTA and FQGNSA. The CDR3 sequence is 13 residues long. The whole variable domain, remainder taken from reference TRBV7-2 and TRBJ1-6, is GAGVSQSPSNKVTEKGKDVELRCDPISGHTALYWYRQSLGQGLEFLIYFQGNSAPDKSGLPSDRFSAERTGGSVSTLTIQRTQQEDSAVYLCASSLLGGSPLHFGNGTRLTVT.

The table lists this clone with a few counts. The chain has TRBV5-1 and TRBJ1-6, with 9 nucleotides matching TRBD1. Germline assignment: CDR1 SGHRS and CDR2 YFSETQ. Trimming took 3 bases from V and 6 from J; bases not matched to a gene: 10. The CDR3 loop spans 17 amino acids. For the CDR3, the DNA is TGCGCCAGCAGCTCACCAACGACAGGGGGTGGTAATTCACCCCTCCACTTT. It specifies CASSSPTTGGGNSPLHF.

This clone has more than one count but fewer than ten. J is TRBJ1-3 and V is TRBV7-9; 7 bases map to TRBD1. The junction had 9 bases not matched to a gene; V was cut back by 11 bases and J by 5 bases. This CDR3 contains 13 residues. CDR1 and CDR2 (germline): SEHNR, FQNEAQ (reference sequence). The CDR3 coding sequence is TGTGCCTTAGGGGGGACAGCAAGAAACACCATATATTTT. This gives the protein CALGGTARNTIYF. Filled out from reference TRBV7-9 and TRBJ1-3, the complete variable domain reads DTGVSQNPRHKITKRGQNVTFRCDPISEHNRLYWYRQTLGQGPEFLTYFQNEAQLEKSRLLSDRFSAERPKGSFSTLEIQRTEQGDSAMYLCALGGTARNTIYFGEGSWLTVV.

V is TRBV2 and J is TRBJ1-4; D might be TRBD1 (5 bases). CDR1 is SNHLY, CDR2 FYNNEI, per germline. V dropped 7 bases and J dropped 7 bases, with 13 bases sitting between them. This CDR3 is built from 13 residues. CDR3 sequence: CASIGGYSEKLFF. Here the CDR3 DNA reads TGTGCCAGCATTGGGGGGTATAGTGAAAAACTGTTTTTT.

V and J are TRBV7-2 and TRBJ2-4; D possibly corresponds to TRBD2 (5 bases). This CDR3 comprises 13 residues. Germline V gives CDR1 SGHTA, CDR2 FQGNSA. V gave up 5 bases and J gave up 8 bases, with 13 bases separating them. CDR3 DNA sequence: TGTGCCAGCAGCCCCGGACTGTATTACATTCAGTACTTC. It encodes CASSPGLYYIQYF.

This sequence joins TRBV30 and TRBJ1-4; D is possibly TRBD1 (6 bases). The CDR3 is 14 amino acids. The V and J ends lost 4 bases and 4 bases respectively, with 13 bases between them. Germline V gene sequence: CDR1 GTSNPN, CDR2 SVGIG (reference sequence). In DNA, the CDR3 is TGTGCCTGGACTGGGACAAGACTTAATGAAAAACTGTTTTTT. Its protein product is CAWTGTRLNEKLFF.

J is TRBJ1-6 and V is TRBV10-3, with D possibly matching TRBD1 (5 bases). Germline V gene sequence: CDR1 ENHRY, CDR2 SYGVKD. The CDR3 sequence is 13 residues long. Trimming took 6 bases from V and 12 from J, leaving 15 bases between them. CDR3 nucleotides: TGTGCCATCAGAACTGACAGCCAGGGACCCCTCCACTTT. Translation: CAIRTDSQGPLHF.

The V call is TRBV4-2, the J call TRBJ1-2, with 7 bases identical to TRBD1. CDR3 length: 17 residues. CDR1 is LGHNA, CDR2 YNFKEQ, per germline. J gave up 5 bases and V 0 bases, and 12 bases lay outside the gene matches. Written as DNA, the CDR3 is TGTGCCAGCAGCCAAGATCGGAGGACAGGACCCAATTATGGCTACACCTTC. This translates into CASSQDRRTGPNYGYTF.

This chain links TRBV2 with TRBJ2-5, with a possible D match to TRBD2 (6 bases). V was clipped by 6 bases and J by 3 bases, with 20 bases between them. Germline V lookup: CDR1 SNHLY, CDR2 FYNNEI. This CDR3 region has 16 residues. The DNA for the CDR3 is TGTGCCAGCAGGGATGGCCTAGGAGGGCTTGAAGAGACCCAGTACTTC. Its protein is CASRDGLGGLEETQYF.

The rearrangement joins TRBV11-2 to TRBJ2-7; D might be TRBD2 (7 bases). Germline V gene sequence: CDR1 SGHAT, CDR2 FQNNGV. The CDR3 extends over 15 amino acids. Trimming shortened V by 10 bases and J by 7 bases, and 26 bases separated the two germline ends. The CDR3 region has the DNA TGTGCCACCCGTCGTGCGGGACACCGGGAGGAGGAGCAGTACTTC. Amino acid sequence: CATRRAGHREEEQYF.

This chain connects TRBV12-5 to TRBJ2-3; 14 bases align to TRBD2. The trim removed 5 bases at V and 4 bases at J, leaving 8 bases unmatched. The CDR3 has 17 residues. CDR1 and CDR2 (germline): LGHNT, FRNRAP. The CDR3 is CASGPGTSGSRADTQYF. DNA of the CDR3: TGTGCTAGTGGTCCAGGGACTAGCGGGAGCCGGGCAGATACGCAGTATTTT.

The chain recombines TRBV6-5 with TRBJ1-2, with 7 positions matching TRBD1. The germline gives CDR1 MNHEY, CDR2 SVGAGI. The ends lost 2 bases at V and 8 bases at J; junction bases unmatched: 5. The CDR3 spans 13 residues. The CDR3 nucleotides read TGTGCCAGCAGTTACGACAGGGTGTGGGGCTACACCTTC. Its protein is CASSYDRVWGYTF.

The V call is TRBV14, the J call TRBJ2-7, with 8 bases identical to TRBD2. In germline, CDR1 is SGHDN, CDR2 FVKESK. Trimming removed 2 bases from V and 2 bases from J; junction bases left unmatched: 5. The CDR3 runs 15 residues. The CDR3 reads CASSQSGRGTYEQYF. DNA of the CDR3: TGTGCCAGCAGCCAAAGCGGGAGAGGCACCTACGAGCAGTACTTC.

This clone was counted only a few times. The V gene is TRBV19, the J gene TRBJ2-7; TRBD1 might be the D (5 bases). Germline-derived CDR1 and CDR2 are LNHDA and SQIVND (reference sequence). The CDR3 has 13 residues. Deletions cut 5 bases from V and 2 bases from J, with 10 bases between. The CDR3 loop reads CASSRLGAYEQYF. The CDR3 nucleotides read TGTGCCAGTAGTCGCCTAGGGGCCTACGAGCAGTACTTC.

V gene TRBV5-1 combines with J gene TRBJ2-4, with a possible D match to TRBD1 (5 bases). The V and J ends lost 0 bases and 5 bases respectively, with 15 bases between them. The CDR3 is 16 residues long. Germline CDR1 and CDR2: SGHRS and YFSETQ. CDR3 nucleotides: TGCGCCAGCAGCTTGGCGGGTGGGGCCCTTCAAAACATTCAGTACTTC. It specifies CASSLAGGALQNIQYF.